Presented here are 24 T cell receptor beta chains from one specimen sequenced in a study of beta chain features in type 1 diabetes. Findings of the study overall: TCRB CDR3s were moderately but significantly shorter in Type 1 diabetes patients in all four CD4+ subsets.

Isolated RNA was reverse transcribed in full, so expressed TCRB transcripts were sequenced. Some clones are missing from TCRdb's copy, which holds only in-frame ones; the method was immunoSEQ multiplex PCR. The sample comprises about 650,000 clones, around an eighth of which are singletons, and more than 0.095% rests with the top ten. Their specific antigens are unknown. Input material: naive CD4+ T cells from blood. The receptors stem from a man aged 25 to 40 with type 1 diabetes.

A remark on this clone: The sample contains more than one DNA sequence encoding this CDR3. The V gene is TRBV2, the J gene TRBJ1-2; D gene unclear. The V end lost 3 bases, the J end lost 5 bases, and 7 bases lay between the germline ends. This CDR3 is 12 amino acids long. Per the germline V gene, CDR1 is SNHLY and CDR2 is FYNNEI. CDR3 nucleotides: TGTGCCAGCAGTGATACCGGATATGGCTACACCTTC. Translated, it gives CASSDTGYGYTF.

This clone has a handful of counts. This chain connects TRBV19 to TRBJ2-3; D unclear. Trimming removed 4 bases at V and 3 bases at J, with 11 bases between. The CDR3 runs 14 residues. The germline CDR1 and CDR2 sequences are LNHDA and SQIVND (reference sequence). The CDR3: CASSTSRATDTQYF. The CDR3 DNA sequence: TGTGCCAGTAGTACCAGCCGCGCGACAGATACGCAGTATTTT. The variable domain in full, completed from reference TRBV19 and TRBJ2-3, reads DGGITQSPKYLFRKEGQNVTLSCEQNLNHDAMYWYRQDPGQGLRLIYYSQIVNDFQKGDIAEGYSVSREKKESFPLTVTSAQKNPTAFYLCASSTSRATDTQYFGPGTRLTVL.

The chain uses TRBV4-2 and TRBJ2-7; 8 bases fit TRBD2. From germline, CDR1 is LGHNA and CDR2 YNFKEQ. J lost 2 bases, V lost 0 bases, and 3 bases had no gene match. This CDR3 comprises 15 residues. The CDR3: CASSQDLLAAYEQYF. The CDR3 DNA reads TGTGCCAGCAGCCAAGATCTACTAGCGGCCTACGAGCAGTACTTC.

The chain links TRBV5-1 to TRBJ2-2, with 8 bases identical to TRBD1. The CDR3 consists of 16 residues. Germline CDR1 SGHRS, CDR2 YFSETQ. With 4 bases clipped from V and 2 bases from J, the junction kept 7 bases outside the gene matches. Here the CDR3 reads CASSHADRANTGELFF. The CDR3 DNA is TGCGCCAGCAGCCATGCGGACAGGGCTAACACCGGGGAGCTGTTTTTT.

The J gene is TRBJ2-3, the V gene TRBV11-2; 9 nucleotides align to TRBD1. Germline-derived CDR1 and CDR2 are SGHAT and FQNNGV. Trimming took 5 bases from V and 6 from J; bases not matched to a gene: 12. The CDR3 is made up of 16 amino acids. The CDR3, as DNA: TGTGCCAGCAGCCCACGGACAGGGGCAGGTGAGGATACGCAGTATTTT. The encoded protein is CASSPRTGAGEDTQYF. Full variable domain (outside the CDR3, taken from reference TRBV11-2 and TRBJ2-3): EAGVAQSPRYKIIEKRQSVAFWCNPISGHATLYWYQQILGQGPKLLIQFQNNGVVDDSQLPKDRFSAERLKGVDSTLKIQPAKLEDSAVYLCASSPRTGAGEDTQYFGPGTRLTVL.

As DNA, the CDR3 is TGCGCCAGTAGAGTCGAGGGGTCTGGGGCCAACGTCCTGACTTTC. It codes for CASRVEGSGANVLTF. The rearrangement joins TRBV5-1 to TRBJ2-6; D is perhaps TRBD1 or TRBD2 (5 bases each). The germline V gene encodes CDR1 SGHRS and CDR2 YFSETQ. The CDR3 runs to 15 residues. The V end lost 8 bases, the J end lost 1 base, and 13 bases lay between the germline ends.

The chain couples TRBV5-6 to TRBJ1-2; 7 bases fit TRBD1. The J segment lost 2 bases and the V segment lost 4 bases, leaving 2 bases of the junction unmatched. The CDR3 is 13 amino acids. CDR1 is SGHDT and CDR2 is YYEEEE in the germline V gene. DNA for the CDR3: TGTGCCAGCAGCCCACAGGGGAACTATGGCTACACCTTC. The encoded protein is CASSPQGNYGYTF.

This clone was counted a few times. The V and J genes are TRBV5-6 and TRBJ2-1; 11 bases agree with TRBD2. The CDR3 runs to 17 residues. Trimming cost V 4 bases and J 0 bases; bases outside gene matches: 6. The germline gives CDR1 SGHDT, CDR2 YYEEEE. The CDR3 is CASSRPGLADSYNEQFF. The CDR3 nucleotides read TGTGCCAGCAGCCGACCGGGACTAGCGGACTCCTACAATGAGCAGTTCTTC.

This rearrangement joins TRBV25-1 to TRBJ1-3; maybe TRBD1 (6 bases). There are 14 residues in the CDR3. Germline V CDR1 and CDR2: MGHDK, SYGVNS. The V end was cut by 5 bases, the J end by 2 bases, with 10 bases between. This chain's CDR3 is CASSRGGPGNTIYF. As DNA, the CDR3 is TGTGCCAGCAGTAGGGGGGGGCCTGGAAACACCATATATTTT.

This clone has more than one count but fewer than ten. The rearrangement uses TRBV25-1 and TRBJ2-2; D may be TRBD2 (5 bases). The germline CDR1 and CDR2 sequences are MGHDK and SYGVNS. V was shortened by 1 base and J by 6 bases, with 12 bases between the two germline ends. The CDR3 runs 15 residues. CDR3 residues: CASSEFRSSAGELFF. The DNA for the CDR3 is TGTGCCAGCAGTGAATTCAGGAGTAGCGCCGGGGAGCTGTTTTTT.

This chain links TRBV27 with TRBJ2-1; 11 bases align to TRBD2. V was clipped by 5 bases and J by 7 bases; unmatched bases: 10. CDR3 length: 16 residues. The germline V gene encodes CDR1 MNHEY and CDR2 SMNVEV (reference sequence). CDR3 sequence: CASSQYSGGAGNEQFF. CDR3 nucleotides: TGTGCCAGCAGTCAGTATAGCGGGGGGGCCGGAAATGAGCAGTTCTTC.

The genes are TRBV6-5 and TRBJ2-7; D gene unclear. Germline-derived CDR1 and CDR2 are MNHEY and SVGAGI. Trimming pared 3 bases from V and 1 base from J, leaving 10 bases between. CDR3 length: 14 amino acids. The CDR3 spells CASSYLKGSYEQYF. In DNA form, the CDR3 reads TGTGCCAGCAGTTATCTAAAGGGTTCCTACGAGCAGTACTTC.

The rearrangement links TRBV28 to TRBJ1-2; 10 nucleotides line up with TRBD1. Germline CDR1 is MDHEN and CDR2 is SYDVKM. The V gene end was trimmed by 6 bases and the J gene end by 5 bases; junction bases not matched to a gene: 9. The CDR3 contains 15 residues. The CDR3 spells CASSQPGTGDYGYTF. The CDR3 bases are TGTGCCAGCAGCCAACCCGGGACAGGGGATTATGGCTACACCTTC.

The CDR3 DNA is TGTGCCAGCAGTCAATACGGGACAGGGATCTACGAGCAGTACTTC. This encodes CASSQYGTGIYEQYF. The chain uses TRBV14 and TRBJ2-7, with TRBD1 matching over 9 bases. The length of the CDR3 is 15 residues. V lost 6 bases, J lost 3 bases, and 9 bases stayed unmatched. Per the germline V gene, CDR1 is SGHDN and CDR2 is FVKESK.

This clone was observed a handful of times. The V call is TRBV6-5, the J call TRBJ2-2, with D unclear. The CDR3 runs to 16 residues. In germline, CDR1 is MNHEY, CDR2 SVGAGI. V was pared by 2 bases and J by 6 bases, with 16 bases between. The CDR3 region is CASSYKDPRISGELFF. Here the CDR3 DNA reads TGTGCCAGCAGTTACAAGGACCCCCGAATTTCCGGGGAGCTGTTTTTT.

This sequence joins TRBV5-1 and TRBJ1-2; D might be TRBD1 (5 bases). This CDR3 region has 13 residues. V gave up 0 bases and J gave up 6 bases, with 9 bases separating them. Germline V gives CDR1 SGHRS, CDR2 YFSETQ. CDR3 bases: TGCGCCAGCAGCTTGGGCGGGGGTGATGGCTACACCTTC. Protein sequence: CASSLGGGDGYTF.

The chain has TRBV7-2 and TRBJ2-5; 7 positions agree with TRBD1. Looked up from germline, CDR1 is SGHTA and CDR2 is FQGNSA. The trim removed 5 bases at V and 2 bases at J, leaving 5 bases unmatched. CDR3 length equals 14 residues. The CDR3: CASSMRTGQETQYF. CDR3 nucleotides: TGTGCCAGCAGCATGAGGACAGGACAAGAGACCCAGTACTTC.

This chain uses TRBV5-1 with TRBJ1-5; D gene unclear. Between the trimmed V and J ends, which lost 0 bases and 0 bases, there was a span of 16 bases. CDR1 and CDR2 (germline): SGHRS, YFSETQ. The CDR3 consists of 18 residues. This chain's CDR3 is CASSLVGGPQYSNQPQHF. The CDR3 DNA reads as TGCGCCAGCAGCTTGGTCGGCGGGCCCCAATATAGCAATCAGCCCCAGCATTTT. The variable domain in full, with the rest retrieved from reference TRBV5-1 and TRBJ1-5, is KAGVTQTPRYLIKTRGQQVTLSCSPISGHRSVSWYQQTPGQGLQFLFEYFSETQRNKGNFPGRFSGRQFSNSRSEMNVSTLELGDSALYLCASSLVGGPQYSNQPQHFGDGTRLSIL.

This clone was recorded a few times. The chain combines TRBV29-1 with TRBJ2-7; weak D call: TRBD1 (6 bases). Germline V gene data show CDR1 as SQVTM and CDR2 as ANQGSEA. V was clipped by 6 bases and J by 0 bases, with 15 bases between them. This CDR3 region has 14 residues. DNA for the CDR3: TGCAGCGTGCTCGGACAGACCGACTCCTACGAGCAGTACTTC. It translates to CSVLGQTDSYEQYF.

The chain joins TRBV7-2 to TRBJ2-4, with D perhaps being TRBD1 or TRBD2 (5 bases each). V was pared by 6 bases and J by 8 bases, with 14 bases between. Germline-derived CDR1 and CDR2 are SGHTA and FQGNSA. The CDR3 contains 13 residues. CDR3 amino acids: CASSFGAGDIQYF. CDR3 in DNA: TGTGCCAGCAGTTTTGGGGCCGGGGACATTCAGTACTTC.

The chain is built from TRBV4-1 and TRBJ2-3; no clear D gene. Between the trimmed V and J ends, which lost 1 base and 0 bases, there was a span of 8 bases. The CDR3 contains 15 residues. The germline CDR1 and CDR2 sequences are MGHRA and YSYEKL. For the CDR3, the DNA is TGCGCCAGCAGCCAAGCCCTAGTTAGCACAGATACGCAGTATTTT. Translating it yields CASSQALVSTDTQYF.

V usage is TRBV7-2 and J usage is TRBJ1-5, with D hard to call. The germline CDR1 and CDR2 sequences are SGHTA and FQGNSA. The CDR3 is 14 residues long. V was cut by 2 bases and J by 4 bases, with 9 bases left in between. CDR3 sequence (DNA): TGTGCCAGCAGCTTAAATCCTATGAATCAGCCCCAGCATTTT. Protein: CASSLNPMNQPQHF. Filled out from reference TRBV7-2 and TRBJ1-5, the complete variable domain reads GAGVSQSPSNKVTEKGKDVELRCDPISGHTALYWYRQSLGQGLEFLIYFQGNSAPDKSGLPSDRFSAERTGGSVSTLTIQRTQQEDSAVYLCASSLNPMNQPQHFGDGTRLSIL.

The V and J genes are TRBV7-2 and TRBJ2-5; no reliable D call. CDR1 is SGHTA, CDR2 FQGNSA, per germline. The CDR3 runs 14 residues. The V end was cut by 4 bases, the J end by 2 bases, with 11 bases between. The CDR3 loop is CASSYRTGQETQYF. Here the CDR3 DNA reads TGTGCCAGCAGCTACCGGACCGGACAAGAGACCCAGTACTTC. The full variable domain, with the rest looked up from reference TRBV7-2 and TRBJ2-5, is GAGVSQSPSNKVTEKGKDVELRCDPISGHTALYWYRQSLGQGLEFLIYFQGNSAPDKSGLPSDRFSAERTGGSVSTLTIQRTQQEDSAVYLCASSYRTGQETQYFGPGTRLLVL.

The J gene is TRBJ1-1, the V gene TRBV7-6; 8 bases line up with TRBD1. Germline CDR1 reads SGHVS; CDR2 reads FNYEAQ. V lost 0 bases to trimming and J lost 4 bases; unmatched junction nucleotides: 7. The CDR3 has 16 residues. The CDR3 protein is CASSLARGRVITEAFF. CDR3 coding DNA: TGTGCCAGCAGCTTAGCCAGGGGGCGAGTAATCACTGAAGCTTTCTTT. Combining the CDR3 with reference TRBV7-6 and TRBJ1-1 gives the whole variable domain GAGVSQSPRYKVTKRGQDVALRCDPISGHVSLYWYRQALGQGPEFLTYFNYEAQQDKSGLPNDRFSAERPEGSISTLTIQRTEQRDSAMYRCASSLARGRVITEAFFGQGTRLTVV.